These 8 T cell receptor beta chains were sequenced from one sample in a study of prognosis after radiotherapy for stage I lung cancer. Genomic DNA was subjected to two-round multiplex PCR for amplification of TCR beta CDR3. Primers specific to each TRBV and TRBJ gene drove first-round PCR. TCRdb re-called the multiplex PCR reads through MiXCR, storing one row per CDR3 protein. The sample has around 27,000 distinct CDR3 sequences, less than 40% seen once; the top ten hold 9% to 13%. The sample in question was PBMCs, obtained before or after stereotactic body radiation therapy (not recorded which). These receptors came from a donor over 45 with non-small cell lung cancer.

Comment on this clonotype: A far larger clone lies a single base away; this is likely a read error. The rearrangement links TRBV27 to TRBJ1-5; the match to TRBD1 covers 8 bases. This CDR3 region has 13 residues. V was clipped by 6 bases and J by 8 bases; unmatched bases: 6. Germline-derived CDR1 and CDR2 are MNHEY and SMNVEV (reference sequence). CDR3 nucleotide sequence: TGTGCCAGCAGAAGACAGGGGAATAAGCCCCAGCATTTT. Amino acid sequence: CASRRQGNKPQHF.

In its sample, this clonotype ranks as medium-sized. V is TRBV20-1 and J is TRBJ1-4; 9 positions agree with TRBD1. Germline CDR1 is DFQATT and CDR2 is SNEGSKA (reference sequence). This CDR3 comprises 16 residues. J was trimmed by 2 bases and V by 4 bases; bases with no gene match: 8. CDR3 in amino acids: CSAKPTDRGTNEKLFF. CDR3 in DNA: TGCAGTGCTAAACCTACGGACAGGGGCACTAATGAAAAACTGTTTTTT.

This clonotype appeared many times. The chain uses TRBV20-1 and TRBJ1-5; 8 nucleotides match TRBD1. Germline loops: CDR1 DFQATT, CDR2 SNEGSKA (reference sequence). V lost 6 bases and J lost 7; bases outside the gene matches: 11. This CDR3 comprises 14 residues. Written as DNA, the CDR3 is TGCAGTGCACGCGACAGGGGTGATTTCCAGCCCCAGCATTTT. It specifies CSARDRGDFQPQHF.

This clonotype was counted ten times or more. The chain carries TRBV19 and TRBJ1-4; 7 bases agree with TRBD1. Germline V gene lookup returns CDR1 LNHDA and CDR2 SQIVND (reference sequence). After removal of 7 bases from V and 7 bases from J, the junction contained 9 bases not matched to a gene. The CDR3 is 14 amino acids. DNA of the CDR3: TGTGCCAGTACCGAGCAGGGGGGTACTGAAAAACTGTTTTTT. Its translation is CASTEQGGTEKLFF.

This clonotype was counted ten times or more. The chain uses TRBV4-1 and TRBJ1-1, with D unclear. V was shortened by 4 bases and J by 1 base, with 10 bases between the two germline ends. CDR3 size: 14 residues. The germline gives CDR1 MGHRA, CDR2 YSYEKL. The CDR3 DNA sequence: TGCGCCAGCAGCCTAAGTTTGGGGAACACTGAAGCTTTCTTT. Translation gives CASSLSLGNTEAFF.

This clonotype was observed at least ten times. The chain has TRBV10-3 and TRBJ2-7, with D possibly matching TRBD1 (5 bases). The germline CDR1 and CDR2 sequences are ENHRY and SYGVKD. The CDR3 consists of 13 residues. The ends were cut back, 3 bases at V and 4 bases at J, with 10 bases in the middle. The CDR3 here is CAISDRTTYEQYF. The CDR3 nucleotides are TGTGCCATCAGTGATCGGACAACATACGAGCAGTACTTC.

This clonotype was counted ten times or more. The gene calls are TRBV20-1 and TRBJ2-7; D is uncertain. In germline, CDR1 is DFQATT, CDR2 SNEGSKA (reference sequence). V shed 0 bases and J shed 5 bases, with 20 bases lying between them. The CDR3 extends over 16 amino acids. In DNA, the CDR3 is TGCAGTGCTAGAGATTCGGCTGGAGCTGGCTGGGACGAGCAGTACTTC. Its protein is CSARDSAGAGWDEQYF.

This clonotype came up a few times. This rearrangement joins TRBV10-3 to TRBJ1-1; TRBD1 might be the D (6 bases). Germline loops: CDR1 ENHRY, CDR2 SYGVKD. The CDR3 sequence is 15 residues long. V was trimmed by 3 bases and J by 1 base, leaving 12 bases between them. The CDR3 protein is CAISDSGAPNTEAFF. For the CDR3, the DNA is TGTGCCATCAGTGATTCAGGGGCTCCGAACACTGAAGCTTTCTTT.